A selection of T cell receptor beta chains follows, all from one sample in a study of blood T cell repertoires in COVID-19. Data came from immunoSEQ multiplex PCR; TCRdb stores just in-frame clones and leaves some out. Among around 200,000 clones listed, around nine tenths were seen once. The specimen was peripheral blood. The receptors shown here come from a man between 35 and 55 years old with active or convalescent COVID-19. CDR3s include the opening cysteine and the closing phenylalanine or tryptophan. The D gene is left open where the match is weak. Where a row states a size, it is once, few, many or the class of an expanded clone; other rows omit it.

d_call j_call clone_size v_call cdr3_nt cdr3_aa
- TRBJ2-6 - TRBV6-4 TGTGCCAGCAGTGACGAGGGGGTCCAGGTCACTGGGGCCAACGTCCTGACTTTC CASSDEGVQVTGANVLTF
- TRBJ1-1 - TRBV5-5 TGTGCCAGCAGCTTGGTTGTGGGGGCTAGGGGAAACACTGAAGCTTTCTTT CASSLVVGARGNTEAFF
- TRBJ1-4 - TRBV28 TGTGCCAGCAGTCGGGGGGATGCAACTAATGAAAAACTGTTTTTT CASSRGDATNEKLFF
TRBD2 TRBJ2-7 few TRBV5-4 TGTGCCAGCAGCTTAACTAGCGGGGGGGTCCACGAGCAGTACTTC CASSLTSGGVHEQYF
- TRBJ2-7 once TRBV20-1 TGCAGTGCTAGTGGAGGGGGAATTGACGAGCAGTACTTC CSASGGGIDEQYF
- TRBJ1-4 - TRBV5-8 TGTGCCAGCAGCCCGGAAGACAGTTCAACTAATGAAAAACTGTTTTTT CASSPEDSSTNEKLFF
- TRBJ1-4 few TRBV18 TGTGCCAGCTCACCGAGGGCCGAGCCTAATGAAAAACTGTTTTTT CASSPRAEPNEKLFF
- TRBJ1-3 - TRBV18 TGTGCCAGCTCACCCCCGGGACAAAGCTCTGGAAACACCATATATTTT CASSPPGQSSGNTIYF
- TRBJ1-6 once TRBV30 TGTGCCTGCCCCGGCGACAGTTATAATTCACCCCTCCACTTT CACPGDSYNSPLHF
TRBD1 TRBJ1-6 - TRBV18 TGTGCCAGCTCACGACAGGGTACCAATTCACCCCTCCACTTT CASSRQGTNSPLHF
- TRBJ2-7 - TRBV11-2 TGTGCCAGCAGCTTAGATCGGGGGATGTCCTACGAGCAGTACTTC CASSLDRGMSYEQYF
- TRBJ1-5 - TRBV4-1 TGCGCCAGCAGCCAAGATGTCAGCGTTCAGCCCCAGCATTTT CASSQDVSVQPQHF
- TRBJ1-2 - TRBV29-1 TGCAGCGACGGGGGGTCAGTCAACTATGGCTACACCTTC CSDGGSVNYGYTF
- TRBJ2-3 - TRBV5-4 TGTGCCAGCAGCTTGGTGTCCGAGCGCGCAGATACGCAGTATTTT CASSLVSERADTQYF
- TRBJ2-5 once TRBV13 TGTGCCAGCAGCTTAATGGAGGGGGAGACCCAGTACTTC CASSLMEGETQYF
- TRBJ1-6 - TRBV6-5 TGTGCCAGCAGTTACGGGGCGGTCGGCTCACCCCTCCACTTT CASSYGAVGSPLHF
TRBD1 TRBJ1-3 - TRBV9 TGTGCCAGCAGCGTACGAGACAGGGATGGAAACACCATATATTTT CASSVRDRDGNTIYF
- TRBJ1-5 - TRBV18 TGTGCCAGCTCACCGGGTCCGCGGAGCAATCAGCCCCAGCATTTT CASSPGPRSNQPQHF
- TRBJ1-1 - TRBV28 TGTGCCAGCGGACCACAGGGTAAAGCTTTCTTT CASGPQGKAFF
- TRBJ2-7 - TRBV6-1 TGTGCCAGCAGTGAGAGCAGGGGCTACGAGCAGTACTTC CASSESRGYEQYF
TRBD1 TRBJ2-5 - TRBV7-8 TGTGCCAGCAGCACCTCCCGGACAGGAGCCGGGAAGACCCAGTACTTC CASSTSRTGAGKTQYF
- TRBJ1-1 - TRBV7-9 TGTGCCAGCAGCTTAGAAGGAGGGACGGACTACACTGAAGCTTTCTTT CASSLEGGTDYTEAFF